The 12 T cell receptor beta chains below come from one sample, sequenced in a study of blood T cell repertoires in COVID-19. TCRdb keeps only in-frame clones here, not all; method: immunoSEQ multiplex PCR. The sample lists 440,000 or so clones, around 91% occurring once. The material sequenced was peripheral blood. All receptors come from a woman aged 35 to 49 with COVID-19, enrolled during active disease.

The table lists this clone with a few counts. This chain joins TRBV7-3 and TRBJ1-1; no clear D gene. Germline V gene sequence: CDR1 SGHTA, CDR2 FQGTGA. The CDR3 runs to 13 residues. The germline V and J ends were trimmed by 5 bases and 1 base, with 8 bases remaining between them. The CDR3 DNA reads as TGTGCCAGCAGCCCGTTCGGGAACACTGAAGCTTTCTTT. Translation: CASSPFGNTEAFF.

The V call is TRBV3-1 (or the pseudogene TRBV3-2), the J call TRBJ2-7; TRBD2 is a possible D gene (6 bases). This CDR3 region has 14 residues. CDR1 LGHDT and CDR2 YNNKEL come from the germline V gene (reference sequence). V was cut by 7 bases and J by 1 base, with 14 bases left in between. The DNA for the CDR3 is TGTGCCAGCAAACCCGCGGGGAGATCCTACGAGCAGTACTTC. It encodes CASKPAGRSYEQYF.

This clone has a handful of counts. The CDR3 loop reads CASSTGPSPGNTIYF. CDR3 nucleotide sequence: TGTGCCAGCAGTACTGGTCCGTCGCCAGGAAACACCATATATTTT. V usage is TRBV6-2 or TRBV6-3 and J usage is TRBJ1-3; no definite D call. Germline V CDR1 and CDR2: MNHEY, SVGEGT. V was pared by 5 bases and J by 4 bases, with 15 bases between. CDR3 length: 15 amino acids.

The chain carries TRBV7-8 and TRBJ1-3; D is perhaps TRBD1 (6 bases). V lost 1 base, J lost 0 bases, and 13 bases lay in between. The CDR3 length is 17 residues. Germline V lookup: CDR1 SGHVS, CDR2 FQNEAQ. The CDR3 DNA reads TGTGCCAGCAGCTTAGTGGGGGGGGGCGACTCTGGAAACACCATATATTTT. Amino acid sequence: CASSLVGGGDSGNTIYF.

The CDR3 region is CAGRASGSYNEQFF. CDR3 coding DNA: TGTGCCGGTCGGGCTAGCGGCTCCTACAATGAGCAGTTCTTC. This chain links TRBV2 with TRBJ2-1, with TRBD2 matching over 7 bases. V was clipped by 11 bases and J by 0 bases; unmatched bases: 7. The CDR3 loop spans 14 amino acids. Germline V CDR1 and CDR2: SNHLY, FYNNEI.

The chain uses TRBV5-4 and TRBJ1-6; 7 bases fit TRBD1. The CDR3 loop spans 14 amino acids. Germline assignment: CDR1 SGHNT and CDR2 YYREEE (reference sequence). After removal of 1 base from V and 9 bases from J, the junction contained 4 bases not matched to a gene. As DNA, the CDR3 is TGTGCCAGCAGCTTGACAGGGGTCGGTTCACCCCTCCACTTT. It yields the protein CASSLTGVGSPLHF.

This rearrangement joins TRBV9 to TRBJ1-6; 9 bases agree with TRBD1. CDR3 size: 15 residues. Germline loops: CDR1 SGDLS, CDR2 YYNGEE. The J segment lost 7 bases and the V segment lost 3 bases, leaving 5 bases of the junction unmatched. The CDR3 DNA follows: TGTGCCAGCAGCGAGGGACAGGGCCAGAATTCACCCCTCCACTTT. Translated, it gives CASSEGQGQNSPLHF.

The chain is built from TRBV5-1 and TRBJ1-2, with unresolved D. The CDR3 is 14 amino acids. Trimming removed 4 bases from V and 1 base from J, with 11 bases in between. CDR1 and CDR2 from the germline V gene are SGHRS and YFSETQ. CDR3 region: CASSETRVNYGYTF. As DNA, the CDR3 is TGCGCCAGCAGCGAGACTAGGGTTAACTATGGCTACACCTTC. The full variable domain, rest sourced from reference TRBV5-1 and TRBJ1-2, is KAGVTQTPRYLIKTRGQQVTLSCSPISGHRSVSWYQQTPGQGLQFLFEYFSETQRNKGNFPGRFSGRQFSNSRSEMNVSTLELGDSALYLCASSETRVNYGYTFGSGTRLTVV.

CDR3 sequence: CATGGQGRFGNTIYF. The CDR3, as DNA: TGTGCCACCGGGGGACAGGGTCGTTTTGGAAACACCATATATTTT. The rearrangement uses TRBV28 and TRBJ1-3, with TRBD1 matching 9 bases. Germline loops: CDR1 MDHEN, CDR2 SYDVKM. The CDR3 is 15 amino acids. Trimming took 10 bases from V and 3 from J; bases not matched to a gene: 10.

The chain recombines TRBV5-6 with TRBJ1-5, with 9 bases fitting TRBD1. This CDR3 spans 16 amino acids. In germline, CDR1 is SGHDT, CDR2 YYEEEE. V gave up 4 bases and J gave up 8 bases; unmatched junction bases: 13. The CDR3 DNA follows: TGTGCCAGCAGCCCCCGGGGACAGGGTTTCGAGAAGCCCCAGCATTTT. Protein sequence: CASSPRGQGFEKPQHF.

This clone was counted a single time. The chain couples TRBV14 to TRBJ2-2; TRBD1 might be the D (5 bases). Deletions cut 0 bases from V and 5 bases from J, with 16 bases between. The CDR3 sequence is 17 residues long. The V gene's germline CDR1 is SGHDN and CDR2 FVKESK. CDR3 loop: CASSQEVSGIWTGELFF. The DNA of the CDR3 is TGTGCCAGCAGCCAAGAAGTATCAGGGATTTGGACCGGGGAGCTGTTTTTT. Full variable domain (missing parts from reference TRBV14 and TRBJ2-2): EAGVTQFPSHSVIEKGQTVTLRCDPISGHDNLYWYRRVMGKEIKFLLHFVKESKQDESGMPNNRFLAERTGGTYSTLKVQPAELEDSGVYFCASSQEVSGIWTGELFFGEGSRLTVL.

The CDR3 nucleotides are TGCAGCGTTGAGAGGGACAAGAACACTGAAGCTTTCTTT. This translates into CSVERDKNTEAFF. The chain uses TRBV29-1 and TRBJ1-1; D is possibly TRBD1 (6 bases). The CDR3 is 13 amino acids. Trimming took 3 bases from V and 1 from J, leaving 9 bases between them. Looked up from germline, CDR1 is SQVTM and CDR2 is ANQGSEA.